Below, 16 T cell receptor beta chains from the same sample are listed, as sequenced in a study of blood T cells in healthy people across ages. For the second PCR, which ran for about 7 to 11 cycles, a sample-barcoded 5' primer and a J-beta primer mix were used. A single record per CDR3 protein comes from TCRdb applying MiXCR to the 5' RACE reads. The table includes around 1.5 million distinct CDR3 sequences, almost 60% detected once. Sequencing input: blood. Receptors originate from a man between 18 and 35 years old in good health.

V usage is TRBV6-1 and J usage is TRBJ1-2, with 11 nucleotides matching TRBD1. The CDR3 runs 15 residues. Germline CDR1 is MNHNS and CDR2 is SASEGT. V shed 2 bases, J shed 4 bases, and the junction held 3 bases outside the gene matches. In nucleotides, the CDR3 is TGTGCCAGCAGTGAAACCGGGACAGGGGGCTATGGCTACACCTTC. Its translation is CASSETGTGGYGYTF.

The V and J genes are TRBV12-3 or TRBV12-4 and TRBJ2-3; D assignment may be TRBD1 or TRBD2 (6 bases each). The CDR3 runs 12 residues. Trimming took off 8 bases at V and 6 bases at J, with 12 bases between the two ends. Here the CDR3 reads CASASGADTQYF. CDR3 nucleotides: TGTGCCAGCGCCTCGGGGGCGGATACGCAGTATTTT.

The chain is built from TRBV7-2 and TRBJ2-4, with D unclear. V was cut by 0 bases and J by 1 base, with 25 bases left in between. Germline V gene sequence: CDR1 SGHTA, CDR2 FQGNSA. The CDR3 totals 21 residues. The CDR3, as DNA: TGTGCCAGCAGCTTAGCGGGATTAACAGTCGGGTCTCAGCCTGCCAAAAACATTCAGTACTTC. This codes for CASSLAGLTVGSQPAKNIQYF.

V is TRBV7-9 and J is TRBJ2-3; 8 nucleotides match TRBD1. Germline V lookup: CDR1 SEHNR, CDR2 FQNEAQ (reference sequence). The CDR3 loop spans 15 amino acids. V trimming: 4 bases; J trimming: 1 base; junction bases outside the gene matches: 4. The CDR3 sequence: CASSSRGLGTDTQYF. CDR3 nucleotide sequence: TGTGCCAGCAGCTCCAGGGGGCTAGGCACAGATACGCAGTATTTT.

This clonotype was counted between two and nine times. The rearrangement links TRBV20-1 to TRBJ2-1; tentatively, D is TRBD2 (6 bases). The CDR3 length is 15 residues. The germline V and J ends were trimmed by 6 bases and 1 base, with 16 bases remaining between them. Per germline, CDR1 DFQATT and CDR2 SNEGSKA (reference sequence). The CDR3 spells CSAEGLPSSYNEQFF. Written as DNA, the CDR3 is TGCAGTGCAGAGGGACTTCCATCATCCTACAATGAGCAGTTCTTC.

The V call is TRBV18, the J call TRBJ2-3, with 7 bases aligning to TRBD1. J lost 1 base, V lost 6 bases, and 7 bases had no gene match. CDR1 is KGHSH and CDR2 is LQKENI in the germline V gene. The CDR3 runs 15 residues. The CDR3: CASSNRGLRTDTQYF. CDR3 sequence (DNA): TGTGCCAGCTCCAACAGGGGTCTCCGCACAGATACGCAGTATTTT.

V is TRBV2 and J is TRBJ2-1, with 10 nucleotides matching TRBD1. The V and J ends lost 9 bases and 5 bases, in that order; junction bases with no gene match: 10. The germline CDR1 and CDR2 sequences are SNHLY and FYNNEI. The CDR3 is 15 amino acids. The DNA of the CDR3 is TGTGCCAGTCAGCCGGGACAGGGGTTTAACAATGAGCAGTTCTTC. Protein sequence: CASQPGQGFNNEQFF. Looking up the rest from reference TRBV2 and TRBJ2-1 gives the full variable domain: EPEVTQTPSHQVTQMGQEVILRCVPISNHLYFYWYRQILGQKVEFLVSFYNNEISEKSEIFDDQFSVERPDGSNFTLKIRSTKLEDSAMYFCASQPGQGFNNEQFFGPGTRLTVL.

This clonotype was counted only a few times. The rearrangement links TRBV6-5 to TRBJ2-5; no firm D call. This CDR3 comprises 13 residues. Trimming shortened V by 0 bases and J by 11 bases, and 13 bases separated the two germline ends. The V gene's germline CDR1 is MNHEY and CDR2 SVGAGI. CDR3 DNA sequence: TGTGCCAGCAGTTACTCAGGGTCGTTGGAGCAGTACTTC. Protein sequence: CASSYSGSLEQYF.

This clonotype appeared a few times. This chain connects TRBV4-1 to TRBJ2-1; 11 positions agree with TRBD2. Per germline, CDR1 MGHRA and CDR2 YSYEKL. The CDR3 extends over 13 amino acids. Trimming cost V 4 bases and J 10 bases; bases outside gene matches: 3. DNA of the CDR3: TGCGCCAGCAGCCCGACTAGCGGGGTCGAGCAGTTCTTC. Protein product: CASSPTSGVEQFF.

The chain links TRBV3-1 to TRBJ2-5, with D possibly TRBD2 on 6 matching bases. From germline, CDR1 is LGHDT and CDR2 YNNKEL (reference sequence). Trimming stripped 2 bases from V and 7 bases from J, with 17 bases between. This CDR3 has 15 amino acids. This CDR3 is CASSQQRGGLGTQYF. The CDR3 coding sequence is TGTGCCAGCAGCCAACAAAGAGGAGGGTTGGGGACCCAGTACTTC.

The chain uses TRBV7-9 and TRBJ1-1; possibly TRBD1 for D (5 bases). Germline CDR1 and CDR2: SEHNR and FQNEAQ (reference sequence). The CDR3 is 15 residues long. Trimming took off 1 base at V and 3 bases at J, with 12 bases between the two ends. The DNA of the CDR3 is TGTGCCAGCAGCTTAGAGGGAGGGGTGTACACTGAAGCTTTCTTT. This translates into CASSLEGGVYTEAFF.

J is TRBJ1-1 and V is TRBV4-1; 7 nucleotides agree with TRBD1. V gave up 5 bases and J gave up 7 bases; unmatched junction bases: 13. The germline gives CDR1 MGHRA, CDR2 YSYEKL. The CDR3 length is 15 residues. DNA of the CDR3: TGCGCCAGCAGCGGGGAGGTTTCCGGGACAGATGAAGCTTTCTTT. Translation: CASSGEVSGTDEAFF.

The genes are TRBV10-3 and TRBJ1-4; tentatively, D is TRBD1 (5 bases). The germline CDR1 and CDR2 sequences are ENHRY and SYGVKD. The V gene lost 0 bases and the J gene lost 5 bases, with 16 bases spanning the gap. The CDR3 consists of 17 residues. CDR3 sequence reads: CAISESGPGRGNEKLFF. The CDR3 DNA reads TGTGCCATCAGTGAGTCCGGTCCGGGCCGGGGGAATGAAAAACTGTTTTTT.

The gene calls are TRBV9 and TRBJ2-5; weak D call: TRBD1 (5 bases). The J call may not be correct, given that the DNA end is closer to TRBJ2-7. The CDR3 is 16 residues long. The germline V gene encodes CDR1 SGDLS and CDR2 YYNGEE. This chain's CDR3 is CASSVAPGNHPYEQYF. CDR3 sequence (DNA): TGTGCCAGCAGCGTAGCTCCAGGGAACCACCCCTACGAGCAGTACTTC.

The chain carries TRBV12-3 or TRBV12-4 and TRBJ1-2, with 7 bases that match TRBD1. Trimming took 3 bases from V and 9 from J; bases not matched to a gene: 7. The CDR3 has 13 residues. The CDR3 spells CASSFPGGSSYTF. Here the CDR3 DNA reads TGTGCCAGCAGTTTTCCAGGGGGTAGCAGCTACACCTTC.

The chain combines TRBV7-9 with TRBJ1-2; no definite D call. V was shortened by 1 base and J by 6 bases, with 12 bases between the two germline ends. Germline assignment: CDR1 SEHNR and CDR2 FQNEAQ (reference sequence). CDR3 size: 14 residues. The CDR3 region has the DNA TGTGCCAGCAGCTTAGTCCCAGGTTCGAATGGCTACACCTTC. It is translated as CASSLVPGSNGYTF.